The clone carrying this T cell receptor beta chain has just a few counts. The sample comes from a study of T-cell memory formation after mild COVID-19. The V end lost 4 bases, the J end lost 6 bases, and 4 bases lay between the germline ends. The CDR3 length is 11 residues. Per germline, CDR1 SNHLY and CDR2 FYNNEI. TCRdb used MiXCR to reprocess the 5' RACE reads, holding one entry per CDR3 protein. The sample has under 300,000 distinct CDR3 sequences, 9.4% seen once. The receptor's source is a man between 18 and 29 years old who had mild COVID-19 (a few samples of this study predate the infection). Cell type and time point are not known. The specimen was PBMCs or a T cell subset sorted from them (not recorded which). The rearrangement uses TRBV2 and TRBJ2-1; the D is unclear. Here the CDR3 DNA reads TGTGCCAGCAGTGGGTTCAATGAGCAGTTCTTC. This codes for CASSGFNEQFF.